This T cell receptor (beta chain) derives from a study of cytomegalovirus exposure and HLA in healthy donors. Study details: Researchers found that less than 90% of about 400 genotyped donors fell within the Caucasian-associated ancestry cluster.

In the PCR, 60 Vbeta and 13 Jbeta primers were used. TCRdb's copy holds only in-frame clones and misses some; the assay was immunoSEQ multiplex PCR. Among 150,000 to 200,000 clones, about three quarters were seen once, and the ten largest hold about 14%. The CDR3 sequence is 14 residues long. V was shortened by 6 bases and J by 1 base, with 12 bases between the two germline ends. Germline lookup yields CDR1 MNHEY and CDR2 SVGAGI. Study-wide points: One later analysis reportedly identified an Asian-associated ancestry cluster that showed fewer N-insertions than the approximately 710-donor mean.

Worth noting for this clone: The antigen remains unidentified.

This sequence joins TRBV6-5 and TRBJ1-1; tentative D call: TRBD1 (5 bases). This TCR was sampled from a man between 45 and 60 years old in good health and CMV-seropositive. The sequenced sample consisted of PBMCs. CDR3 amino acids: CASSFLGGNTEAFF. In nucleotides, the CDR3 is TGTGCCAGCAGCTTTCTCGGGGGGAACACTGAAGCTTTCTTT.